This TCR beta chain was profiled in a study of blood T cell repertoires in COVID-19. At the level of the study: PBMCs, B-cell-depleted T cells, or T cells were the source of the cDNA or gDNA that made up the material.

The germline gives CDR1 MNHEY, CDR2 SVGAGI. The CDR3 sequence is 14 residues long. V lost 6 bases to trimming and J lost 5 bases; unmatched junction nucleotides: 9. Participant age was roughly 18 to 89 years, and participants resided in 25 or so US areas. Sequenced by immunoSEQ multiplex PCR; TCRdb stores in-frame clones only, minus some. This table has some 97,000 clones, 86% appearing once. This sequence joins TRBV6-5 and TRBJ1-1; TRBD1 matches 7 bases. This receptor was identified in a woman aged 50 to 65 who had recovered from COVID-19. The material sequenced was PBMCs or T cells enriched from blood (not recorded which). This chain's CDR3 is CASSQNRGWTEAFF. CDR3 nucleotides: TGTGCCAGCAGCCAAAACAGGGGTTGGACTGAAGCTTTCTTT.